This T cell receptor beta chain was documented in a study of cytomegalovirus exposure and HLA in healthy donors. The CDR3 runs 15 residues. The V gene lost 2 bases and the J gene lost 5 bases, with 14 bases spanning the gap. From germline, CDR1 is SGHNT and CDR2 YYREEE (reference sequence). Notes on the study in general: Confirmation was obtained in vitro that a few CMV-associated chains are specific for CMV antigens.

PCR amplification relied on 60 Vbeta primers (plus 13 Jbeta primers). Profiling relied on immunoSEQ multiplex PCR, and the TCRdb table lists in-frame clones only, not all of them. The repertoire holds about 160,000 clones, with 75% to 80% as singletons. On this clone: Its target is unknown.

The V and J genes are TRBV5-4 and TRBJ1-5, with TRBD1 as a possible D gene (5 bases). The sequence was obtained from a woman aged 40 to 49 in good health and CMV-seronegative. Sample: PBMCs. The CDR3 bases are TGTGCCAGCAGCTTATTTGGGGGGGAACATCAGCCCCAGCATTTT. Residues: CASSLFGGEHQPQHF.